The 7 T cell receptor beta chains below come from one sample, sequenced in a study of T-cell reconstitution after alpha-beta-depleted transplantation in children. The authors prepared the TCRbeta library with unique molecular identifiers. TCRdb fed the PCR reads into MiXCR, producing one record per CDR3 protein. Of approximately 980,000 distinct CDR3 sequences listed, about 31% are singletons. Material: PBMCs, mostly from graft donor cells, obtained 360 days after TCRalphabeta/CD19-depleted stem cell transplant. The receptors come from a boy under two years old who had a stem cell transplant for SCID, so the T cells may come from the graft donor.

This clonotype was found a few times. The V gene is TRBV27, the J gene TRBJ2-7; TRBD1 matches at 7 bases. Germline CDR1 and CDR2: MNHEY and SMNVEV (reference sequence). This CDR3 is 16 amino acids long. The V and J ends lost 5 bases and 2 bases, in that order; junction bases with no gene match: 12. CDR3 amino acids: CASSPDQGDTAYEQYF. The CDR3 region has the DNA TGTGCCAGCAGTCCCGACCAGGGGGACACAGCCTACGAGCAGTACTTC.

Here the CDR3 reads CASSAPGTGDRGEQFF. The DNA for the CDR3 is TGTGCCAGCAGTGCCCCCGGGACAGGGGATAGGGGTGAGCAGTTCTTC. This chain joins TRBV25-1 and TRBJ2-1; 10 bases are a match to TRBD1. V shed 4 bases, J shed 9 bases, and the junction held 12 bases outside the gene matches. Germline CDR1 is MGHDK and CDR2 is SYGVNS. This CDR3 is 16 amino acids long.

This clonotype was seen only a few times. The gene calls are TRBV20-1 and TRBJ1-5; 7 bases fit TRBD1. The CDR3 extends over 15 amino acids. Germline lookup yields CDR1 DFQATT and CDR2 SNEGSKA (reference sequence). V was clipped by 1 base and J by 1 base; unmatched bases: 4. The CDR3 sequence is CSARGQGRSNQPQHF. CDR3 DNA: TGCAGTGCTAGAGGACAGGGACGGAGCAATCAGCCCCAGCATTTT.

The genes are TRBV2 and TRBJ2-7; D call uncertain. V was cut by 7 bases and J by 2 bases, with 6 bases left in between. CDR1 and CDR2 from the germline V gene are SNHLY and FYNNEI. This CDR3 spans 11 amino acids. The DNA for the CDR3 is TGTGCCAGCAAATTCACCTACGAGCAGTACTTC. This sequence encodes CASKFTYEQYF.

The chain uses TRBV20-1 and TRBJ2-1; D might be TRBD1 (5 bases). Germline CDR1 DFQATT, CDR2 SNEGSKA (reference sequence). V was trimmed by 4 bases and J by 8 bases, leaving 18 bases between them. This CDR3 is 14 amino acids long. CDR3 DNA sequence: TGCAGTGCTACCAGCATCTATACAGGCGATGAGCAGTTCTTC. Its translation: CSATSIYTGDEQFF.

V and J are TRBV4-2 and TRBJ2-5; D is ambiguous. The CDR3 sequence is 15 residues long. Germline V gene sequence: CDR1 LGHNA, CDR2 YNFKEQ. V dropped 4 bases and J dropped 3 bases, with 15 bases sitting between them. The CDR3 loop reads CASSPTTTAKETQYF. The CDR3, as DNA: TGTGCCAGCAGCCCTACTACTACAGCCAAAGAGACCCAGTACTTC.

This clonotype was detected a few times. V gene TRBV6-5 combines with J gene TRBJ2-3; tentative D call: TRBD2 (7 bases). This CDR3 comprises 16 residues. Trimming left V 2 bases short and J 3 bases short, with 15 bases between. Germline V gene lookup returns CDR1 MNHEY and CDR2 SVGAGI. CDR3 amino acids: CASSYPSGGGTDTQYF. The CDR3, as DNA: TGTGCCAGCAGTTACCCTAGCGGAGGGGGAACAGATACGCAGTATTTT.